The rows below give T cell receptor beta chains drawn from one sample of a study of shared clonotypes between healthy human individuals. The method was immunoSEQ multiplex PCR; TCRdb's version includes in-frame clones alone and lacks a portion of them. The profile covers about a million clones, with more than 65% appearing a single time and roughly 1.5% taken by the ten largest. Sequencing was done on a sample of memory CD4+ T cells sorted from blood. Every receptor here comes from a man between 18 and 35 years old in good health. The CDR3 runs from the conserved cysteine through the conserved F or W. The D gene is left open where the match is weak. Size values are once, few and many counts, or a class for expanded clones, and some rows have none.

TRBD2 | TRBJ2-1 | TRBV7-2 | - | TGTGCCAGCAGCTTAGCGTCTAGCGGGGGGAGCTCCTACAATGAGCAGTTCTTC | CASSLASSGGSSYNEQFF
TRBD1 | TRBJ2-1 | TRBV5-1 | - | TGCGCCAGCAGCATGGGACAGGGTTTCTACAATGAGCAGTTCTTC | CASSMGQGFYNEQFF
- | TRBJ2-1 | TRBV9 | - | TGTGCCAGCAGCGTAGGAGCCCTAGTAAATGAGCAGTTCTTC | CASSVGALVNEQFF
- | TRBJ2-5 | TRBV30 | few | TGTGCCTGGAGTAAGTCAGGCCTCGGGCAGACCCAGTACTTC | CAWSKSGLGQTQYF
- | TRBJ1-2 | TRBV5-4 | - | TGTGCCAGCAGACCGGATCCGGGGGCAGGTGGCTACACCTTC | CASRPDPGAGGYTF
- | TRBJ1-2 | TRBV18 | - | TGTGCCAGCTCACCGGATAGGGGCTACACCTTC | CASSPDRGYTF
- | TRBJ2-7 | TRBV6-5 | - | TGTGCCAGCAGTCCAAGCGAAGTAGGGGGCTACGAGCAGTACTTC | CASSPSEVGGYEQYF
TRBD2 | TRBJ2-1 | TRBV5-4 | - | TGTGCCAGCAGGTCCGGGACTAGCGGTTACAATGAGCAGTTCTTC | CASRSGTSGYNEQFF
- | TRBJ2-5 | TRBV5-1 | - | TGCGCCAGCAGCTTGGCCCTAGCGGAGACCCAGTACTTC | CASSLALAETQYF
TRBD1 | TRBJ2-7 | TRBV29-1 | - | TGCAGCGTTGGCTCAGGGGGTTACAACGAGCAGTACTTC | CSVGSGGYNEQYF
- | TRBJ2-7 | TRBV5-4 | - | TGTGCCAGCAGCCCAAGTGTTTCGGGCGAGCAGTACTTC | CASSPSVSGEQYF
- | TRBJ2-5 | TRBV5-6 | - | TGTGCCAGCAGCTTACTAGGTCAAGAGACCCAGTACTTC | CASSLLGQETQYF
- | TRBJ2-5 | TRBV6-1 | - | TGTGCCAGCAGTGAAAGGGCCGATCCCTTCGCTAGGGAAAGGATTGAAGAGACCCAGTACTTC | CASSERADPFARERIEETQYF
- | TRBJ1-1 | TRBV2 | few | TGTGCCAGCGTACCGAGGACGGAAGCTTTCTTT | CASVPRTEAFF
TRBD2 | TRBJ2-2 | TRBV14 | - | TGTGCCAGCAGCCTCGGGGGGGCCGGGACCGGGGAGCTGTTTTTT | CASSLGGAGTGELFF
TRBD2 | TRBJ2-5 | TRBV5-8 | once | TGTGCCAGCAGCCCACCGGGACTAGCGGGAGGAGAGACCCAGTACTTC | CASSPPGLAGGETQYF
- | TRBJ1-2 | TRBV10-3 | few | TGTGCCATCAGTGAGTCGGCCTCCGCGGACTATGGCTACACCTTC | CAISESASADYGYTF
- | TRBJ2-3 | TRBV4-2 | - | TGTGCCAGCAGCCAAGAAGGGGCTAGGGTCACAGATACGCAGTATTTT | CASSQEGARVTDTQYF
- | TRBJ2-5 | TRBV5-1 | - | TGCGCCAGCAGCTTACTGGAGACCCAGTACTTC | CASSLLETQYF
- | TRBJ2-5 | TRBV5-8 | - | TGTGCCAGCAGCTTGTGGGGGGCCACGGTTGGAGAGACCCAGTACTTC | CASSLWGATVGETQYF
TRBD1 | TRBJ2-7 | TRBV5-6 | - | TGTGCCAGCAGCCCCGGACAGGGGGCTCGCGAGCAGTACTTC | CASSPGQGAREQYF
TRBD2 | TRBJ2-2 | TRBV6-4 | - | TGTGCCAGCAGTGTTAGCGGGAGTGGGACCGGGGAGCTGTTTTTT | CASSVSGSGTGELFF
- | TRBJ2-7 | TRBV28 | - | TGTGCCAGCAGTTTACCGGCAGGTTACTTCTATGAGCAGTACTTC | CASSLPAGYFYEQYF
- | TRBJ2-3 | TRBV5-1 | - | TGCGCCAGCAGGGCAGGGGCTGAGGGCACAGATACGCAGTATTTT | CASRAGAEGTDTQYF
- | TRBJ1-1 | TRBV6-5 | - | TGTGCCAGCAGACATACAGTGAACACTGAAGCTTTCTTT | CASRHTVNTEAFF
- | TRBJ2-1 | TRBV5-1 | - | TGCGCCAGCAGCTTGGCCATGGACTACAATGAGCAGTTCTTC | CASSLAMDYNEQFF
- | TRBJ1-5 | TRBV19 | few | TGTGCCAGTAGGGGGGTGAGTCAGCCCCAGCATTTT | CASRGVSQPQHF